Presented here are 19 T cell receptor beta chains from one specimen sequenced in a study of radiation and T cells in renal cell carcinoma. Some clones are missing from TCRdb's copy, which holds only in-frame ones; the method was immunoSEQ multiplex PCR. There are about 78,000 clones in the sample; about 88% occur only once, and 5% to 7.5% lies in the top ten. The time point is: blood 4 weeks post-SBRT, at nephrectomy. Treatment given: 15 Gy SBRT to primary tumor, nephrectomy 4 weeks later. The material was blood, obtained from a patient whose treatment included radiotherapy and nephrectomy. The source is a woman aged 65 to 85 with renal cell carcinoma.

The rearrangement uses TRBV4-3 and TRBJ2-3; no clear D. Germline CDR1 and CDR2: LGHNA and YSLEER. This CDR3 is built from 17 residues. Trimming shortened V by 3 bases and J by 0 bases, and 16 bases separated the two germline ends. The CDR3 reads CASSHRLGPRSTDTQYF. The CDR3 DNA sequence: TGCGCCAGCAGCCATCGACTCGGGCCTCGAAGCACAGATACGCAGTATTTT.

The chain's CDR3 is CASSGDRGVSEQFF. The DNA of the CDR3 is TGTGCCAGCAGTGGAGACAGGGGGGTTAGTGAGCAGTTCTTC. V and J are TRBV2 and TRBJ2-1, with 9 nucleotides matching TRBD1. Germline CDR1 reads SNHLY; CDR2 reads FYNNEI. J was trimmed by 9 bases and V by 4 bases; bases with no gene match: 7. The CDR3 covers 14 residues.

The chain carries TRBV5-1 and TRBJ2-2, with D unclear. V gave up 4 bases and J gave up 6 bases, with 10 bases separating them. Germline-derived CDR1 and CDR2 are SGHRS and YFSETQ. The CDR3 has 13 amino acids. The CDR3 DNA sequence: TGCGCCAGCAGCCTTAGGGTTGCCGGGGAGCTGTTTTTT. Translating it yields CASSLRVAGELFF. The full variable domain, with the rest looked up from reference TRBV5-1 and TRBJ2-2, is KAGVTQTPRYLIKTRGQQVTLSCSPISGHRSVSWYQQTPGQGLQFLFEYFSETQRNKGNFPGRFSGRQFSNSRSEMNVSTLELGDSALYLCASSLRVAGELFFGEGSRLTVL.

The chain uses TRBV4-3 and TRBJ1-1; D possibly corresponds to TRBD1 (6 bases). Trimming took 0 bases from V and 5 from J, leaving 13 bases between them. CDR3 length: 15 residues. Germline V gene data show CDR1 as LGHNA and CDR2 as YSLEER. CDR3 in amino acids: CASSQEITGITEAFF. As DNA, the CDR3 is TGCGCCAGCAGCCAAGAGATCACAGGGATAACTGAAGCTTTCTTT.

CDR3 nucleotides: TGTGCCAGCAGACGAGACAGGGTAAACACCGGGGAGCTGTTTTTT. It codes for CASRRDRVNTGELFF. The chain uses TRBV6-5 and TRBJ2-2, with 7 bases matching TRBD1. The trim removed 6 bases at V and 2 bases at J, leaving 6 bases unmatched. The germline V gene has CDR1 MNHEY and CDR2 SVGAGI. The CDR3 spans 15 residues.

The J gene is TRBJ1-1, the V gene TRBV5-6; the D is unclear. V was clipped by 4 bases and J by 2 bases, with 12 bases between them. Germline assignment: CDR1 SGHDT and CDR2 YYEEEE. The CDR3 runs 14 residues. The CDR3 loop is CASSVIVLNTEAFF. The DNA for the CDR3 is TGTGCCAGCAGCGTCATTGTTCTAAACACTGAAGCTTTCTTT.

This clone appeared once. The V and J genes are TRBV11-1 and TRBJ1-1; unclear D gene. The V gene lost 2 bases and the J gene lost 1 base, with 11 bases spanning the gap. The CDR3 is 15 residues long. Germline CDR1 is SGHAT and CDR2 is FQDESV (reference sequence). The CDR3 bases are TGTGCCAGCAGCTTAAATCCCTACACGAACACTGAAGCTTTCTTT. The encoded protein is CASSLNPYTNTEAFF.

The V and J genes are TRBV14 and TRBJ1-1, with 7 bases aligning to TRBD1. Germline CDR1 SGHDN, CDR2 FVKESK. This CDR3 has 15 amino acids. Trimming removed 4 bases from V and 1 base from J; junction bases left unmatched: 6. CDR3 DNA: TGTGCCAGCAGCCCTAGACAGGGTGCGAACACTGAAGCTTTCTTT. Amino acids: CASSPRQGANTEAFF.

As regards this clone: The same CDR3 arises from other DNA sequences in this sample as well. This chain links TRBV28 with TRBJ2-7; TRBD2 aligns across 7 bases. Per germline, CDR1 MDHEN and CDR2 SYDVKM. The CDR3 loop spans 14 amino acids. J lost 0 bases, V lost 3 bases, and 2 bases had no gene match. The CDR3 sequence: CASSLGGSSYEQYF. CDR3 nucleotide sequence: TGTGCCAGCAGTTTGGGCGGGAGCTCCTACGAGCAGTACTTC.

This chain links TRBV29-1 with TRBJ1-5, with a weak D call TRBD1 (5 bases). Germline CDR1 is SQVTM and CDR2 is ANQGSEA. CDR3 length: 14 residues. Trimming stripped 2 bases from V and 0 bases from J, with 8 bases between. For the CDR3, the DNA is TGCAGCGTTGAACGGGGCGTTAGCAATCAGCCCCAGCATTTT. Translated, it gives CSVERGVSNQPQHF.

This chain joins TRBV28 and TRBJ1-2; D call uncertain. V was pared by 3 bases and J by 4 bases, with 9 bases between. Germline CDR1 is MDHEN and CDR2 is SYDVKM. The CDR3 totals 13 residues. Here the CDR3 reads CASSFGRIYGYTF. As DNA, the CDR3 is TGTGCCAGCAGTTTCGGACGGATCTATGGCTACACCTTC.

The chain has TRBV6-6 and TRBJ1-5; D remains ambiguous. The V end lost 2 bases, the J end lost 1 base, and 9 bases lay between the germline ends. The germline V gene has CDR1 MNHNY and CDR2 SVGAGI (reference sequence). The CDR3 runs 15 residues. The CDR3 nucleotides read TGTGCCAGCAGTTACGAGGGTGGAAGCAATCAGCCCCAGCATTTT. Amino acids: CASSYEGGSNQPQHF.

The table lists this clone with a few counts. The chain links TRBV7-3 to TRBJ1-1; maybe TRBD1 (6 bases). The CDR3 consists of 13 residues. From germline, CDR1 is SGHTA and CDR2 FQGTGA. V lost 6 bases and J 1 base, leaving 9 bases between the germline ends. The CDR3 DNA sequence: TGTGCCAGCAGTCCACAGGGGAACACTGAAGCTTTCTTT. As protein: CASSPQGNTEAFF. Looking up the rest from reference TRBV7-3 and TRBJ1-1 gives the full variable domain: GAGVSQTPSNKVTEKGKYVELRCDPISGHTALYWYRQSLGQGPEFLIYFQGTGAADDSGLPNDRFFAVRPEGSVSTLKIQRTERGDSAVYLCASSPQGNTEAFFGQGTRLTVV.

CDR3 amino acids: CASSLIGAEETQYF. Written as DNA, the CDR3 is TGTGCCAGCAGCTTAATCGGGGCGGAAGAGACCCAGTACTTC. The genes are TRBV5-5 and TRBJ2-5; D may be TRBD1 or TRBD2 (5 bases each). This CDR3 spans 14 amino acids. V lost 2 bases, J lost 3 bases, and 11 bases lay in between. From germline, CDR1 is SGHKS and CDR2 YYEKEE (reference sequence).

The chain carries TRBV7-3 and TRBJ2-7; the D is unclear. V was pared by 5 bases and J by 3 bases, with 11 bases between. Germline V CDR1 and CDR2: SGHTA, FQGTGA. The CDR3 runs to 13 residues. CDR3 sequence: CASSAGPIYEQYF. The CDR3 region has the DNA TGTGCCAGCAGCGCCGGGCCAATCTACGAGCAGTACTTC. Together with reference TRBV7-3 and TRBJ2-7, the CDR3 gives the full variable domain: GAGVSQTPSNKVTEKGKYVELRCDPISGHTALYWYRQSLGQGPEFLIYFQGTGAADDSGLPNDRFFAVRPEGSVSTLKIQRTERGDSAVYLCASSAGPIYEQYFGPGTRLTVT.

The CDR3 here is CASSVVPGTETQYF. The CDR3 region has the DNA TGTGCCAGCAGCGTAGTTCCAGGGACAGAGACCCAGTACTTC. This chain connects TRBV9 to TRBJ2-5; perhaps D is TRBD1 or TRBD2 (5 bases each). Germline values: CDR1 SGDLS, CDR2 YYNGEE. CDR3 length: 14 residues. V was pared by 0 bases and J by 4 bases, with 10 bases between.

The rearrangement joins TRBV7-9 to TRBJ2-5; TRBD2 matches at 15 bases. The CDR3 consists of 15 residues. Looked up from germline, CDR1 is SEHNR and CDR2 is FQNEAQ (reference sequence). The V segment lost 4 bases and the J segment 5 bases; nucleotides outside the gene matches: 2. The CDR3 DNA sequence: TGTGCCAGCAGCTGGACTAGCGGGGGGGCGGAGACCCAGTACTTC. Protein: CASSWTSGGAETQYF.

V is TRBV2 and J is TRBJ2-7; TRBD2 might be the D (7 bases). Germline V gene sequence: CDR1 SNHLY, CDR2 FYNNEI. V lost 6 bases and J lost 5, with 14 bases in between. The CDR3 has 13 residues. The CDR3 sequence: CASRKGGGNEQYF. The CDR3 DNA sequence: TGTGCCAGCAGGAAGGGAGGGGGGAACGAGCAGTACTTC. The whole variable domain, filled in from reference TRBV2 and TRBJ2-7, reads EPEVTQTPSHQVTQMGQEVILRCVPISNHLYFYWYRQILGQKVEFLVSFYNNEISEKSEIFDDQFSVERPDGSNFTLKIRSTKLEDSAMYFCASRKGGGNEQYFGPGTRLTVT.

This rearrangement joins TRBV28 to TRBJ1-2, with 11 bases fitting TRBD1. Germline V gene lookup returns CDR1 MDHEN and CDR2 SYDVKM. With V trimmed by 5 bases and J by 1 base, 6 bases remained unmatched. The CDR3 loop spans 16 amino acids. CDR3 residues: CASSMWTGGFNYGYTF. Written as DNA, the CDR3 is TGTGCCAGCAGTATGTGGACAGGGGGCTTTAACTATGGCTACACCTTC.